These T cell receptor beta chains were read from a single sample in a study of response to subunit inactivated influenza vaccine. TCRdb reprocessed the RT-PCR reads via MiXCR and lists one record per CDR3 protein. The data show 200,000 to 300,000 distinct CDR3 sequences, 9.5% to 15% seen once. Sequenced material: non-naive T cells sorted from PBMCs, taken 14 to 15 days before vaccination. The receptors were sampled from a man aged 50 or older who received an inactivated influenza vaccine. Both conserved end residues are part of each CDR3. Each record gives: CDR3 protein, V gene, CDR3 length, J gene.

CSARLPAGVDEQYF | TRBV20-1 | 14 | TRBJ2-7
CASSQEKQGAGGNTIYF | TRBV4-3 | 17 | TRBJ1-3
CASSVDSGGPKTQYF | TRBV9 | 15 | TRBJ2-5
CASSGTRDTQYF | TRBV2 | 12 | TRBJ2-3
CASSKGTFAPDTQYF | TRBV7-2 | 15 | TRBJ2-3
CASSLQGGAGFHEQYF | TRBV6-1 | 16 | TRBJ2-7
CASSRGLAHGDYEQYF | TRBV3-1 | 16 | TRBJ2-7
CASSREVGGYTF | TRBV14 | 12 | TRBJ1-2
CSAKRPGTYNEQFF | TRBV20-1 | 14 | TRBJ2-1
CASSQPTRGGGYTF | TRBV4-1 | 14 | TRBJ1-2
CASSLAASGESDTQYF | TRBV5-1 | 16 | TRBJ2-3
CASSWDSVNTEAFF | TRBV12-3/TRBV12-4 | 14 | TRBJ1-1
CASSFGGEETQYF | TRBV7-9 | 13 | TRBJ2-5
CSAYSGSKYEQYF | TRBV20-1 | 13 | TRBJ2-7
CSARGGSGWAQYF | TRBV20-1 | 13 | TRBJ2-5
CASRLGRGTGELFF | TRBV12-3/TRBV12-4 | 14 | TRBJ2-2